This TCR beta chain was profiled in a study of shared clonotypes between healthy human individuals. Sequencing was performed with immunoSEQ multiplex PCR; in TCRdb, only in-frame clones are kept and a portion is missing. The sample has 300,000 to 400,000 clones; less than 85% are singletons. Germline V lookup: CDR1 SNHLY, CDR2 FYNNEI. V lost 6 bases to trimming and J lost 0 bases; unmatched junction nucleotides: 3. This CDR3 is 15 amino acids long. The study drew all its donors from Caucasian adults living in Nashville, Tennessee. Study-wide results and limits: Although depth was large, rarefaction showed that sequencing of the sorted subsets was incomplete. Deeper or shallower sequencing was expected to change how clonotypes are shared among donors. The study drew on few donors, limiting represented genetic and exposure-history diversity.

This clone was seen repeatedly, ten times or more. Antigen unknown. This chain uses TRBV2 with TRBJ1-1, with 11 bases fitting TRBD1. The specimen sequenced was memory CD4+ T cells sorted from blood. The subset is: CD45RA-negative fraction. The TCR sequence derives from a man aged 25-40 years in good health. This CDR3 reads CASRDRGRMNTEAFF. In DNA, the CDR3 is TGTGCCAGCAGGGACAGGGGGCGGATGAACACTGAAGCTTTCTTT.